This is a list of T cell receptor beta chains from one sample in a study of T cell responses to AZD1222 COVID-19 vaccine. Only in-frame clones appear in the TCRdb table, and some are missing; sequencing was by immunoSEQ multiplex PCR. The sample shows roughly 84,000 clones, roughly 89% of them seen only once. This sample comprised peripheral blood, obtained 28 days after the second AZD1222 dose. These receptors all stem from an adult who received the AZD1222 COVID-19 vaccine. CDR3s include the opening cysteine and the closing phenylalanine or tryptophan. A D gene is named only where the DNA matches it firmly. Clone size is not always given. Where it is, it says once, few, many or a class for expanded clones.

abundance | d_gene | j_gene | v_gene | CDR3nt | CDR3aa
NA | TRBD1 | TRBJ2-1 | TRBV5-1 | TGCGCCAGCAGCTTGGGGGACAGGGATGGCAATGAGCAGTTCTTC | CASSLGDRDGNEQFF
NA | TRBD1 | TRBJ2-2 | TRBV7-9 | TGTGCCAGCAGGCTTGGTGCAGGGGGCGGGGAGCTGTTTTTT | CASRLGAGGGELFF
NA | NA | TRBJ1-5 | TRBV5-1 | TGCGCCAGCAGCGTAGATTTAAATCAGCCCCAGCATTTT | CASSVDLNQPQHF
NA | NA | TRBJ1-5 | TRBV3-1/TRBV3-2 | TGTGCCAGCAGCCAAGAGTTCGTTTGGGGGGACAATCAGCCCCAGCATTTT | CASSQEFVWGDNQPQHF
NA | NA | TRBJ1-2 | TRBV6-4 | TGTGCCAGCCCCCACCAGGAAGGGTGGTGCTATGGCTACACCTTC | CASPHQEGWCYGYTF
NA | NA | TRBJ2-7 | TRBV6-2/TRBV6-3 | TGTGCCAGCAGTTACGGGGGGGCGATGTCCTACGAGCAGTACTTC | CASSYGGAMSYEQYF
NA | NA | TRBJ1-5 | TRBV2 | TGTGCCAGTAAAGACCGGGACACTTATCAGCCCCAGCATTTT | CASKDRDTYQPQHF
NA | NA | TRBJ2-3 | TRBV27 | TGTGCCAGCAGTTTAAGGGACTCCGCAGATACGCAGTATTTT | CASSLRDSADTQYF
NA | NA | TRBJ2-1 | TRBV9 | TGTGCCAGCAGCGTAGGCTTAACTTATGAGCAGTTCTTC | CASSVGLTYEQFF
few | NA | TRBJ1-2 | TRBV2 | TGTGCCAGCAGTGAAGGGGGAAACAGCGCTAACTATGGCTACACCTTC | CASSEGGNSANYGYTF
NA | TRBD1 | TRBJ2-7 | TRBV10-3 | TGTGCCATCAGTGGTGGGACAGGTTTTAACTACGAGCAGTACTTC | CAISGGTGFNYEQYF
once | NA | TRBJ1-5 | TRBV6-2/TRBV6-3 | TGTGCCAGCAGCGACGGGCAACCTCGGGGGCCCCAGCATTTT | CASSDGQPRGPQHF
NA | NA | TRBJ1-2 | TRBV6-5 | TGTGCCAGCAGTTCCTCCTATGGCTACACCTTC | CASSSSYGYTF
NA | TRBD1 | TRBJ2-7 | TRBV6-2/TRBV6-3 | TGTGCCAGCAGCCCCACAGGGACAGGCTCTCTCCAGTACTTC | CASSPTGTGSLQYF
NA | NA | TRBJ2-5 | TRBV19 | TGTGCCAGTAGTGTCAGGGGACCCTATGAGACCCAGTACTTC | CASSVRGPYETQYF
NA | NA | TRBJ2-1 | TRBV3-1/TRBV3-2 | TGTGCCAGCAGCAAAGGAGGGGCCCACGAGCAGTTCTTC | CASSKGGAHEQFF
NA | NA | TRBJ2-1 | TRBV7-2 | TGTGCCAGCAGCTTAACGGGGGTTAACAATGAGCAGTTCTTC | CASSLTGVNNEQFF
NA | NA | TRBJ2-7 | TRBV2 | TGTGCCAGCAGGCGTGCGGGCTACGAGCAGTACTTC | CASRRAGYEQYF
NA | TRBD1 | TRBJ2-7 | TRBV13 | TGTGCCAGCAGCTCCACAGGGGTTTACGAGCAGTACTTC | CASSSTGVYEQYF
NA | NA | TRBJ1-2 | TRBV18 | TGTGCCAGCTCACCACCAGGGGCCAACTATGGCTACACCTTC | CASSPPGANYGYTF
NA | TRBD1 | TRBJ1-5 | TRBV7-8 | TGTGCCAGCAGCTTTACAGGGGGAGATCAGCCCCAGCATTTT | CASSFTGGDQPQHF
once | NA | TRBJ2-3 | TRBV19 | TGTGCCAGTAGCCCCCCCGGGCGGGGCTTCACAGATACGCAGTATTTT | CASSPPGRGFTDTQYF
NA | TRBD2 | TRBJ2-5 | TRBV11-2 | TGTGCCAGCAGCTCCACGGGGGGACTAGCGGCCCTCCTGGACTTC | CASSSTGGLAALLDF
once | NA | TRBJ1-3 | TRBV27 | TGTGCCAGCGGAGGGGCCAGCTCTGGAAACACCATATATTTT | CASGGASSGNTIYF
NA | NA | TRBJ1-1 | TRBV12-3/TRBV12-4 | TGTGCCAGCAGCGACCACGTTTCTGAAGCTTTCTTT | CASSDHVSEAFF
once | NA | TRBJ1-1 | TRBV10-1 | TGCGCCAGCAGTGAGTCGAGGAGACAGCTAAACACTGAAGCTTTCTTT | CASSESRRQLNTEAFF
NA | TRBD1 | TRBJ1-4 | TRBV12-3/TRBV12-4 | TGTGCCAGCAGTATAAACGACAGGGTAGTGTTTTTT | CASSINDRVVFF
NA | NA | TRBJ1-1 | TRBV7-9 | TGTGCCAGCGCACAGGGTATGAACACTGAAGCTTTCTTT | CASAQGMNTEAFF
NA | NA | TRBJ1-6 | TRBV13 | TGTGCCAGCAGCTCACAGGGTAACACCTATAATTCACCCCTCCACTTT | CASSSQGNTYNSPLHF
NA | NA | TRBJ2-5 | TRBV10-3 | TGTGCCACCTATGACAGGACCCAACAAGAGACCCAGTACTTC | CATYDRTQQETQYF
NA | TRBD1 | TRBJ1-2 | TRBV7-2 | TGTGCCAGCAGCTCCCCAGGGGGGATTCGTGGCTACACCTTC | CASSSPGGIRGYTF
NA | NA | TRBJ2-3 | TRBV12-3/TRBV12-4 | TGTGCCAGCGATCCCACGCCCGGAAATACGCAGTATTTT | CASDPTPGNTQYF
NA | NA | TRBJ1-2 | TRBV18 | TGTGCCAGCTCAGAGAAGGGTCAGGAAAGACATGGCTACACCTTC | CASSEKGQERHGYTF
few | NA | TRBJ1-1 | TRBV3-1/TRBV3-2 | TGTGCCAGCAGCCAAGTTCCGGAAGGAGGGACTGAAGCTTTCTTT | CASSQVPEGGTEAFF
once | TRBD1 | TRBJ2-2 | TRBV5-4 | TGTGCCAGCAGCCCCCGGGACAGATCGGCCGGGGAGCTGTTTTTT | CASSPRDRSAGELFF
NA | TRBD1 | TRBJ1-1 | TRBV29-1 | TGCAGCGTTCTGACAGGGGAGAACACTGAAGCTTTCTTT | CSVLTGENTEAFF
NA | NA | TRBJ2-2 | TRBV7-2 | TGTGCCAGCAGCTTATTCGCGGTGGGCACCGGGGAGCTGTTTTTT | CASSLFAVGTGELFF
NA | NA | TRBJ1-5 | TRBV2 | TGTGCCAGCAGTGAAGCGGGGAAGAGCAATCAGCCCCAGCATTTT | CASSEAGKSNQPQHF
NA | TRBD2 | TRBJ2-5 | TRBV9 | TGTGCCAGCAGCGTAGGCGGGAGGGAAGGTGAGACCCAGTACTTC | CASSVGGREGETQYF
NA | TRBD1 | TRBJ1-1 | TRBV29-1 | TGCAGCGCCGTGGGGTCGACAGGGAGCTCTCAGAACACTGAAGCTTTCTTT | CSAVGSTGSSQNTEAFF
NA | NA | TRBJ1-2 | TRBV9 | TGTGCCAGCAGCCAGGGTAACTATGGCTACACCTTC | CASSQGNYGYTF
NA | TRBD1 | TRBJ1-2 | TRBV6-6 | TGTGCCAGCAGTTTTCCCGGGACAGGAACCTATGGCTACACCTTC | CASSFPGTGTYGYTF
NA | TRBD2 | TRBJ2-1 | TRBV10-2 | TGCGCCAGCAGGACTAGCGGGGGATACAATGAGCAGTTCTTC | CASRTSGGYNEQFF
NA | NA | TRBJ2-1 | TRBV19 | TGTGCCAGTAGTATAGTCCCCCGACAGCCCAATGAGCAGTTCTTC | CASSIVPRQPNEQFF
NA | NA | TRBJ2-2 | TRBV4-3 | TGCGCCAGCAGCCCGGTCCTGCCGGGGAAGCTGTTTTTT | CASSPVLPGKLFF
NA | TRBD1 | TRBJ1-2 | TRBV5-6 | TGTGCCAGCAGCCGGGGGACAGAAGAGGGCTACACCTTC | CASSRGTEEGYTF
once | NA | TRBJ1-1 | TRBV12-3/TRBV12-4 | TGTGCCAGCAGTATAATGAACACTGAAGCTTTCTTT | CASSIMNTEAFF
NA | NA | TRBJ2-2 | TRBV28 | TGTGCCAGCCCAACGAACACCGGGGAGCTGTTTTTT | CASPTNTGELFF
NA | NA | TRBJ1-2 | TRBV5-6 | TGTGCCAGCAGAGGCCTTACCAACATCGGAGGCTACACCTTC | CASRGLTNIGGYTF
NA | NA | TRBJ1-1 | TRBV28 | TGTGCCAGCAGTTCACCGGCGGGGGGGGTGGACACTGAAGCTTTCTTT | CASSSPAGGVDTEAFF